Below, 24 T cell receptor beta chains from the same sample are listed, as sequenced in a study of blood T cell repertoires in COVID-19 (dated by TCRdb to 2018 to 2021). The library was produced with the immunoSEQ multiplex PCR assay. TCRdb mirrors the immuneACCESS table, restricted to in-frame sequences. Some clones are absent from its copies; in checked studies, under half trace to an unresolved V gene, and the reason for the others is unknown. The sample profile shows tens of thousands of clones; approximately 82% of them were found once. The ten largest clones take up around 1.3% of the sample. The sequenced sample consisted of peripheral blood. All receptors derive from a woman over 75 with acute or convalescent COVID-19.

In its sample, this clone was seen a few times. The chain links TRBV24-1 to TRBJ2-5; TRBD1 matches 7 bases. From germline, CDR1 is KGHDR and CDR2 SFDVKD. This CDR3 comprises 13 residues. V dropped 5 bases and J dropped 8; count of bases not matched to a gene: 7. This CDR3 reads CATSGPGQSTQYF. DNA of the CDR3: TGTGCCACCAGTGGTCCGGGACAGAGTACCCAGTACTTC.

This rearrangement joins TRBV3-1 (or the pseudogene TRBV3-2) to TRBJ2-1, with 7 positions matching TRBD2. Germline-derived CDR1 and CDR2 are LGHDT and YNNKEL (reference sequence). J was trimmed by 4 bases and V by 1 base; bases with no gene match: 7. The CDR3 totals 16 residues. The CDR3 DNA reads TGTGCCAGCAGCCAAGCCCCTAGCGGTAATTACAATGAGCAGTTCTTC. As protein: CASSQAPSGNYNEQFF.

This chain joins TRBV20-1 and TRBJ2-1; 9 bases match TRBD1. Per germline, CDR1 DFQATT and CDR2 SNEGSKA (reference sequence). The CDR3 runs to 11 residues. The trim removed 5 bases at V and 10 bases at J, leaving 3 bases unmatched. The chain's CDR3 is CSAGTGYEQFF. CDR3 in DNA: TGCAGTGCTGGGACAGGGTACGAGCAGTTCTTC.

The CDR3 bases are TGTGCCAGCAGCGTAGAGAGGGTGGAATCCTATAATTCACCCCTCCACTTT. It yields the protein CASSVERVESYNSPLHF. J is TRBJ1-6 and V is TRBV9; D remains ambiguous. CDR3 size: 17 residues. From germline, CDR1 is SGDLS and CDR2 YYNGEE. The V end was cut by 0 bases, the J end by 1 base, with 11 bases between.

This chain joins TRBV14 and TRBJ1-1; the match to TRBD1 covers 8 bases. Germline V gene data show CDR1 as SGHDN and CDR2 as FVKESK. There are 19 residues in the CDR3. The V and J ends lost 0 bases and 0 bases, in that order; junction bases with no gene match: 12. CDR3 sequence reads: CASSQDFRPGTGLNTEAFF. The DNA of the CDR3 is TGTGCCAGCAGCCAAGATTTCCGTCCCGGGACAGGCCTGAACACTGAAGCTTTCTTT.

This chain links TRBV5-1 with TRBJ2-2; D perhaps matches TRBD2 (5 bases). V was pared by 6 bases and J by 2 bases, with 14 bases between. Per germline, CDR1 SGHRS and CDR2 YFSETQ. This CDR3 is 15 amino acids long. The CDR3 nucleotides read TGCGCCAGCATCAACGCGGGCGCCAACACCGGGGAGCTGTTTTTT. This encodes CASINAGANTGELFF.

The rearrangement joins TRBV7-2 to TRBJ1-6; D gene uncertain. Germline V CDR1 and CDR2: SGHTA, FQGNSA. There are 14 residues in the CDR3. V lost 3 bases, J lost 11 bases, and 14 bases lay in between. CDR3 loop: CASSFLIDIPPLHF. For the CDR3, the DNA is TGTGCCAGCAGCTTCTTAATTGACATACCACCCCTCCACTTT.

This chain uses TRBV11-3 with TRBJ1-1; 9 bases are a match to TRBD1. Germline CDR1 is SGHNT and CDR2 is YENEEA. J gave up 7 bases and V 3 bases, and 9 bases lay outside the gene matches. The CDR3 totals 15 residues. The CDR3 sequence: CASSFKRTGVDEAFF. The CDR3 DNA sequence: TGTGCCAGCAGCTTTAAGAGGACAGGGGTGGATGAAGCTTTCTTT.

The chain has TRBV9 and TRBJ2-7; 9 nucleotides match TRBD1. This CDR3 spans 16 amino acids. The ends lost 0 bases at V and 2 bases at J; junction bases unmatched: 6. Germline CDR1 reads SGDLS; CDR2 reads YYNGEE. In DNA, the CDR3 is TGTGCCAGCAGCGTAGGTTCCGGGACAGGGCCCTACGAGCAGTACTTC. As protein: CASSVGSGTGPYEQYF.

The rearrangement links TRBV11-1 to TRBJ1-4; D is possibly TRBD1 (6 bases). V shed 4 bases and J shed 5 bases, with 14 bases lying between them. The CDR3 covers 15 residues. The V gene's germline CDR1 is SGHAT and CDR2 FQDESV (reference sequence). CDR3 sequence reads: CASSSYRAGNEKLFF. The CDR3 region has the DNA TGTGCCAGCAGCTCATACAGGGCGGGCAATGAAAAACTGTTTTTT.

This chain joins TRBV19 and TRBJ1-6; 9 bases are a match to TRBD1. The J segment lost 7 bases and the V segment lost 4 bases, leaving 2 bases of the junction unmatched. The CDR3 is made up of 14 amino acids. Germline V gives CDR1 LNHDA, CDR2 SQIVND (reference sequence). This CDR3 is CASSTTGGNSPLHF. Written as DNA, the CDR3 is TGTGCCAGTAGTACGACAGGGGGGAATTCACCCCTCCACTTT.

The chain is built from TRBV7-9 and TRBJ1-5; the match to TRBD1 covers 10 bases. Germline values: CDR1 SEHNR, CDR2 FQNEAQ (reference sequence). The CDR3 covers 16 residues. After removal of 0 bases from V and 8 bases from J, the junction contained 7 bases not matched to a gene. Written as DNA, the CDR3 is TGTGCCAGCAGCTTAGCGGGGGGACAGGGGATCAAGCCCCAGCATTTT. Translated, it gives CASSLAGGQGIKPQHF.

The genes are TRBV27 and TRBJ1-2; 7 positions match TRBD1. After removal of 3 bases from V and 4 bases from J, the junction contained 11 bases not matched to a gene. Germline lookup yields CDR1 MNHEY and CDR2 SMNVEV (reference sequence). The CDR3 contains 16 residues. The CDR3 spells CASSFRPRAGGYGYTF. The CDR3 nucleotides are TGTGCCAGCAGTTTTAGGCCCCGGGCAGGGGGCTATGGCTACACCTTC.

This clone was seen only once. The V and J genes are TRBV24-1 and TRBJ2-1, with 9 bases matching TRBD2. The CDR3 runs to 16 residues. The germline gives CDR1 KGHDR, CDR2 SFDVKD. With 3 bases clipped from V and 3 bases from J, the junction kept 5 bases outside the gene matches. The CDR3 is CATSDQTSGFYNEQFF. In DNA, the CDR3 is TGTGCCACCAGTGATCAGACTAGCGGTTTCTACAATGAGCAGTTCTTC.

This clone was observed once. CDR3 in DNA: TGTGCAAGTCGCTTAGAACCAGGGAACGGAAACACCATATATTTT. Encoded protein: CASRLEPGNGNTIYF. The chain recombines TRBV12-2 with TRBJ1-3; whether TRBD1, the table's D call, matches the DNA was not checked. TRBV12-2 is a known pseudogene. This CDR3 has 15 residues.

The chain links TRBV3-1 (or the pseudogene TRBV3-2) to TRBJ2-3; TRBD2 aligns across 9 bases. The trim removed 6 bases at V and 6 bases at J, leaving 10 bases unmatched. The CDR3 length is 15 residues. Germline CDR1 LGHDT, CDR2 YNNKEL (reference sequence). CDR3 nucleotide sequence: TGTGCCAGCAGTCCAGCGGGAGGAACGTGGGATACGCAGTATTTT. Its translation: CASSPAGGTWDTQYF.

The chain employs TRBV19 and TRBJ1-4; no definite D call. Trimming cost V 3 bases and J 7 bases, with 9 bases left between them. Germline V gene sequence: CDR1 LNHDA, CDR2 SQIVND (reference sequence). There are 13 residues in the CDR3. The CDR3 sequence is CASSIGGFEKLFF. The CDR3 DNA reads TGTGCCAGTAGTATTGGAGGCTTTGAAAAACTGTTTTTT.

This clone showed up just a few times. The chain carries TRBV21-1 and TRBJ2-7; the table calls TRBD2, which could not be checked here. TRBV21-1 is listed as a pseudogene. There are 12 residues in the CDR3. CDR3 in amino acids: CASSRAGHKQYF. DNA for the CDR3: TGTGCCAGCAGCAGGGCGGGTCATAAGCAGTACTTC.

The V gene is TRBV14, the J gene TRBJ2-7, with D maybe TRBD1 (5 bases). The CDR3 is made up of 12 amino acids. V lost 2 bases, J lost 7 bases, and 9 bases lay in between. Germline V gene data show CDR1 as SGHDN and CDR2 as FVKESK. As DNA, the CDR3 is TGTGCCAGCAGCCAACAGGGTCGAGAGCAGTACTTC. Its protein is CASSQQGREQYF.

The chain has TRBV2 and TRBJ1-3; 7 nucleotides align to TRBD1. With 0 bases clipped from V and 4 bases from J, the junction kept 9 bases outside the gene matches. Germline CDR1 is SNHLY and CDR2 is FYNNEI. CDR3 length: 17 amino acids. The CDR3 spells CASSEAAETGWGNTIYF. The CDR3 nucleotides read TGTGCCAGCAGTGAAGCGGCCGAGACAGGGTGGGGAAACACCATATATTTT.

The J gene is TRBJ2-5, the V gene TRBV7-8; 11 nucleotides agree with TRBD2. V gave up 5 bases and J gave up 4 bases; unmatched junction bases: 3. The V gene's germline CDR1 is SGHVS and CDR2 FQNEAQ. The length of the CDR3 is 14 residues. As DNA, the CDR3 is TGTGCCAGCAGCCCCGGGACTAGCGGAGAGACCCAGTACTTC. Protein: CASSPGTSGETQYF.

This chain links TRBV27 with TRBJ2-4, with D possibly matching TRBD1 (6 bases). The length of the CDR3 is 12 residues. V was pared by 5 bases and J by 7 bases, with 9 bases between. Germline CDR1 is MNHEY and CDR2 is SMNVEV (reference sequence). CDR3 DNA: TGTGCCAGCAGTAGAACAGGGAACATTCAGTACTTC. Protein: CASSRTGNIQYF.

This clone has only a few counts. CDR3 nucleotide sequence: TGCGCCAGCAGTGATTACCGGAACTATGGCTACACCTTC. Protein sequence: CASSDYRNYGYTF. This chain links TRBV10-1 with TRBJ1-2; D remains unclear. The CDR3 length is 13 residues. In germline, CDR1 is WNHNN, CDR2 SYGVQD (reference sequence). Trimming pared 3 bases from V and 2 bases from J, leaving 7 bases between.

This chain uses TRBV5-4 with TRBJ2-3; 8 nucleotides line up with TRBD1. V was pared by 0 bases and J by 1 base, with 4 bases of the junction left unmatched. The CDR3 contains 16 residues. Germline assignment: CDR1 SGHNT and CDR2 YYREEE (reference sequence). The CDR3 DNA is TGTGCCAGCAGCTTGGATATGGGACAGGGCACAGATACGCAGTATTTT. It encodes CASSLDMGQGTDTQYF.